Shown below are 22 T cell receptor beta chains from a single sample sequenced in a study of identical twins. TCRdb itself ran the 5' RACE reads through MiXCR, one entry per CDR3 protein. The repertoire holds 1.5 million to 2 million distinct CDR3 sequences, with roughly 35% as singletons. Sequenced: cord blood. Receptor source: a newborn girl in good health.

Only a few counts were recorded for this clonotype. The rearrangement uses TRBV7-9 and TRBJ1-2; tentatively, D is TRBD1 (6 bases). The CDR3 has 13 residues. V was clipped by 4 bases and J by 10 bases, with 16 bases between them. CDR1 and CDR2 (germline): SEHNR, FQNEAQ (reference sequence). The CDR3 is CASSSPTGKNYTF. CDR3 nucleotide sequence: TGTGCCAGCAGCTCCCCTACAGGGAAAAACTACACCTTC.

CDR3 bases: TGCGCCAGCAGCTCGGACAGGCGATCATACGAGCAGTACTTC. The encoded protein is CASSSDRRSYEQYF. The gene calls are TRBV5-1 and TRBJ2-7, with 7 nucleotides matching TRBD1. This CDR3 has 14 residues. Germline CDR1 is SGHRS and CDR2 is YFSETQ. J gave up 4 bases and V 3 bases, and 7 bases lay outside the gene matches.

CDR3 nucleotide sequence: TGTGCCAGTAGTATACCCCGGACTAGCGGGTACGGTGAGCAGTTCTTC. This translates into CASSIPRTSGYGEQFF. V and J are TRBV19 and TRBJ2-1, with TRBD2 identical over 11 bases. The length of the CDR3 is 16 residues. V trimming: 2 bases; J trimming: 9 bases; junction bases outside the gene matches: 9. CDR1 is LNHDA and CDR2 is SQIVND in the germline V gene (reference sequence).

The chain employs TRBV5-1 and TRBJ2-2; D might be TRBD1 or TRBD2, each matching 5 bases. Germline V CDR1 and CDR2: SGHRS, YFSETQ. Between the trimmed V and J ends, which lost 2 bases and 1 base, there was a span of 12 bases. There are 16 residues in the CDR3. CDR3: CASSFRASRNTGELFF. CDR3 in DNA: TGCGCCAGCAGCTTCAGGGCTAGCAGGAACACCGGGGAGCTGTTTTTT. The variable domain in full, completed from reference TRBV5-1 and TRBJ2-2, reads KAGVTQTPRYLIKTRGQQVTLSCSPISGHRSVSWYQQTPGQGLQFLFEYFSETQRNKGNFPGRFSGRQFSNSRSEMNVSTLELGDSALYLCASSFRASRNTGELFFGEGSRLTVL.

V gene TRBV5-1 combines with J gene TRBJ1-1, with no clear D. Trimming cost V 4 bases and J 0 bases, with 7 bases left between them. The CDR3 is made up of 13 amino acids. Looked up from germline, CDR1 is SGHRS and CDR2 is YFSETQ. CDR3 loop: CASSIFMNTEAFF. The CDR3 DNA follows: TGCGCCAGCAGCATCTTCATGAACACTGAAGCTTTCTTT.

This clonotype was detected a few times. The chain uses TRBV6-1 and TRBJ1-5; 9 nucleotides agree with TRBD1. Germline-derived CDR1 and CDR2 are MNHNS and SASEGT. There are 16 residues in the CDR3. The J segment lost 1 base and the V segment lost 4 bases, leaving 5 bases of the junction unmatched. CDR3 nucleotide sequence: TGTGCCAGCAGTGCACTACAGGGGGCGAGCAATCAGCCCCAGCATTTT. Translating gives CASSALQGASNQPQHF.

V gene TRBV5-1 combines with J gene TRBJ2-7, with D hard to call. V lost 0 bases and J 7 bases, leaving 8 bases between the germline ends. This CDR3 spans 12 amino acids. Germline loops: CDR1 SGHRS, CDR2 YFSETQ. The CDR3 DNA follows: TGCGCCAGCAGCTTGGAATTTGGGGAGCAGTACTTC. It specifies CASSLEFGEQYF.

V gene TRBV27 combines with J gene TRBJ2-3; 11 nucleotides align to TRBD2. The V gene end was trimmed by 3 bases and the J gene end by 2 bases; junction bases not matched to a gene: 4. Germline V gene sequence: CDR1 MNHEY, CDR2 SMNVEV (reference sequence). CDR3 length: 16 residues. CDR3 region: CASSFSGGAPTDTQYF. CDR3 coding DNA: TGTGCCAGCAGTTTTAGCGGGGGGGCCCCCACAGATACGCAGTATTTT.

The chain couples TRBV7-2 to TRBJ2-1; 9 bases are a match to TRBD2. V trimming: 2 bases; J trimming: 3 bases; junction bases outside the gene matches: 2. This CDR3 has 15 amino acids. Germline V CDR1 and CDR2: SGHTA, FQGNSA. For the CDR3, the DNA is TGTGCCAGCAGCTTAAGCGGGAGGAACTACAATGAGCAGTTCTTC. Amino acids: CASSLSGRNYNEQFF. Variable domain in full (rest from reference TRBV7-2 and TRBJ2-1): GAGVSQSPSNKVTEKGKDVELRCDPISGHTALYWYRQSLGQGLEFLIYFQGNSAPDKSGLPSDRFSAERTGGSVSTLTIQRTQQEDSAVYLCASSLSGRNYNEQFFGPGTRLTVL.

The chain links TRBV12-3 or TRBV12-4 to TRBJ2-1, with TRBD2 as a possible D gene (6 bases). The J call may be mistaken, given a closer DNA end match to TRBJ2-7. The CDR3 runs 17 residues. The CDR3 spells CASSLRSRGSSYNEQYF. The CDR3 nucleotides read TGTGCCAGCAGTTTAAGGTCGCGGGGAAGCTCCTACAATGAGCAGTACTTC.

V is TRBV20-1 and J is TRBJ2-4, with D uncertain. CDR3 size: 13 residues. V lost 7 bases to trimming and J lost 6 bases, with 16 bases between them. The germline V gene has CDR1 DFQATT and CDR2 SNEGSKA (reference sequence). CDR3: CSGVPNNVNIQYF. CDR3 bases: TGCAGTGGCGTCCCGAATAACGTAAACATTCAGTACTTC.

This clonotype was observed a few times. J is TRBJ2-3 and V is TRBV20-1; the D gene is possibly TRBD2 (5 bases). CDR1 DFQATT and CDR2 SNEGSKA come from the germline V gene (reference sequence). The V and J ends lost 3 bases and 3 bases respectively, with 10 bases between them. This CDR3 has 13 residues. The CDR3 region is CSASGRWTDTQYF. The CDR3 nucleotides are TGCAGTGCTAGTGGGAGATGGACAGATACGCAGTATTTT.

The V and J genes are TRBV27 and TRBJ2-1; TRBD2 is a possible D gene (6 bases). The CDR3 consists of 15 residues. Trimming removed 2 bases at V and 2 bases at J, with 10 bases between. Germline V gene sequence: CDR1 MNHEY, CDR2 SMNVEV (reference sequence). The CDR3 nucleotides read TGTGCCAGCAGTTTACTAGCGCGCCCCTACAATGAGCAGTTCTTC. It is translated as CASSLLARPYNEQFF.

This clonotype was counted only a few times. The CDR3 region is CASSLYYQTGANVLTF. The CDR3 bases are TGTGCCAGCAGTTTATATTACCAGACTGGGGCCAACGTCCTGACTTTC. This chain connects TRBV27 to TRBJ2-6; D uncertain. V dropped 1 base and J dropped 2 bases, with 9 bases sitting between them. The CDR3 extends over 16 amino acids. The germline V gene has CDR1 MNHEY and CDR2 SMNVEV (reference sequence).

The rearrangement links TRBV6-5 to TRBJ1-6; D remains unclear. V lost 6 bases to trimming and J lost 0 bases, with 12 bases between them. The CDR3 has 16 residues. Germline V lookup: CDR1 MNHEY, CDR2 SVGAGI. CDR3 residues: CASRDSRASYNSPLHF. In DNA form, the CDR3 reads TGTGCCAGCAGGGACTCCCGAGCCTCCTATAATTCACCCCTCCACTTT.

This rearrangement joins TRBV20-1 to TRBJ2-5; possible D gene TRBD2, 6 bases. The germline V gene has CDR1 DFQATT and CDR2 SNEGSKA (reference sequence). The CDR3 is made up of 13 amino acids. The germline V and J ends were trimmed by 1 base and 7 bases, with 13 bases remaining between them. In DNA form, the CDR3 reads TGCAGTGCTAGAGCGGGAGCGCTGTCGACCCAGTACTTC. Protein sequence: CSARAGALSTQYF.

The chain joins TRBV3-1 to TRBJ2-1; TRBD2 agrees at 9 bases. The V gene's germline CDR1 is LGHDT and CDR2 YNNKEL (reference sequence). The CDR3 runs to 15 residues. V shed 4 bases, J shed 6 bases, and the junction held 7 bases outside the gene matches. DNA of the CDR3: TGTGCCAGCAGCCCCCAGGGACTAGCAGCCAATGAGCAGTTCTTC. This sequence encodes CASSPQGLAANEQFF.

The CDR3 nucleotides read TGCAGTGCCGACATCGTCTGGCAGTTCTTC. The encoded protein is CSADIVWQFF. The genes are TRBV20-1 and TRBJ2-1; unclear D gene. Germline assignment: CDR1 DFQATT and CDR2 SNEGSKA (reference sequence). This CDR3 spans 10 amino acids. Trimming left V 6 bases short and J 12 bases short, with 12 bases between.

This clonotype was counted a few times. This chain links TRBV12-5 with TRBJ2-5; 11 bases match TRBD2. Germline V gene data show CDR1 as LGHNT and CDR2 as FRNRAP. V dropped 3 bases and J dropped 11; count of bases not matched to a gene: 11. The CDR3 runs 15 residues. Here the CDR3 reads CASGLAGTSGDEQYF. The CDR3 bases are TGTGCTAGTGGTTTAGCCGGGACTAGCGGCGATGAGCAGTACTTC.

For the CDR3, the DNA is TGCAGCGTTGATAGGTGGGAGGGACTGAACACTGAAGCTTTCTTT. Translated, it gives CSVDRWEGLNTEAFF. This chain connects TRBV29-1 to TRBJ1-1; D might be TRBD1 (5 bases). Trimming took off 3 bases at V and 0 bases at J, with 14 bases between the two ends. This CDR3 spans 15 amino acids. Germline CDR1 is SQVTM and CDR2 is ANQGSEA.

This chain links TRBV2 with TRBJ1-2; D is perhaps TRBD1 (6 bases). V lost 5 bases and J lost 10, with 14 bases in between. Germline V CDR1 and CDR2: SNHLY, FYNNEI. The CDR3 extends over 12 amino acids. The CDR3 loop reads CASSISTGNYTF. In DNA, the CDR3 is TGTGCCAGCAGTATTTCTACAGGGAACTACACCTTC.

The chain is built from TRBV27 and TRBJ2-4; D may be TRBD2 (6 bases). CDR3 size: 14 residues. Germline CDR1 and CDR2: MNHEY and SMNVEV (reference sequence). The V end lost 3 bases, the J end lost 2 bases, and 8 bases lay between the germline ends. The CDR3 nucleotides are TGTGCCAGCAGTTTGACTAGGACCAAAAACATTCAGTACTTC. Its translation is CASSLTRTKNIQYF.